This T cell receptor (beta chain) was sequenced in a study of blood T cell repertoires in COVID-19. Background on the study: From the United States, Italy and Spain came samples of acute and convalescent COVID-19. In each case, the material was cDNA or gDNA derived from T cells, B-cell-depleted T cells, or PBMCs.

Authors' processing steps: Amplification of reference gene primers was used by the study to estimate nucleated cell counts. Only in-frame clones appear in the TCRdb table, and some are missing; sequencing was by immunoSEQ multiplex PCR. The V and J calls and clone size come from that table; D and trimming were worked out from the DNA. The sample holds 70,000 to 95,000 clones; roughly 95% are singletons and the top ten take around 4.7%. V was pared by 2 bases and J by 6 bases, with 7 bases of the junction left unmatched. The germline V gene has CDR1 SEHNR and CDR2 FQNEAQ (reference sequence). The CDR3 sequence is 16 residues long.

The V call is TRBV7-9, the J call TRBJ2-2; 9 bases map to TRBD1. Material: peripheral blood. The TCR originated in a human donor with active COVID-19. The donor label of this sample is uncertain. The CDR3 bases are TGTGCCAGCAGCTTACGACCCGGGACAGGGCCCGGGGAGCTGTTTTTT. Protein sequence: CASSLRPGTGPGELFF.